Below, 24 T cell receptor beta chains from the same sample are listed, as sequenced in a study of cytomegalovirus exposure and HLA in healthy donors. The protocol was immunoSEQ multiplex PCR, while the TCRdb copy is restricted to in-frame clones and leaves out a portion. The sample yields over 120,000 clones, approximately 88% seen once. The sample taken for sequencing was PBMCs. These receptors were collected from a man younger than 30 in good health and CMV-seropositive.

The CDR3 DNA is TGTGCCAGCAGTGACCCGTTACAAATGGGAGGGGGTGAGCCCCAGCATTTT. Encoded protein: CASSDPLQMGGGEPQHF. The chain recombines TRBV6-1 with TRBJ1-5; D is perhaps TRBD1 (6 bases). Germline V gene lookup returns CDR1 MNHNS and CDR2 SASEGT. Trimming shortened V by 3 bases and J by 8 bases, and 23 bases separated the two germline ends. The length of the CDR3 is 17 residues.

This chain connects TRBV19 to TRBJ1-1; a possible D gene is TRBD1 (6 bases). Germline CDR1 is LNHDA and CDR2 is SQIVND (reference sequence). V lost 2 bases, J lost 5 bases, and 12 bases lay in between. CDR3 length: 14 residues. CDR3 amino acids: CASSISGARTEAFF. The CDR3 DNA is TGTGCCAGTAGTATATCAGGGGCGAGGACTGAAGCTTTCTTT.

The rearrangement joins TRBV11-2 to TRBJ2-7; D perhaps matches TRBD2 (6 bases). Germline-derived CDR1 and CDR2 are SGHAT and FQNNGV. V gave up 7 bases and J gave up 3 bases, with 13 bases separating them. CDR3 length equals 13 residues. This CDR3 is CASNDGAGYEQYF. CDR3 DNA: TGTGCCAGCAACGACGGAGCGGGCTACGAGCAGTACTTC.

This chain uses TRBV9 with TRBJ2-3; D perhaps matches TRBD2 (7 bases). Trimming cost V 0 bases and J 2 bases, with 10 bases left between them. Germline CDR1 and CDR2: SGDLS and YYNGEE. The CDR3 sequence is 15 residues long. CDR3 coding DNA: TGTGCCAGCAGCGTAGGCGGGGGCGACACAGATACGCAGTATTTT. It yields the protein CASSVGGGDTDTQYF.

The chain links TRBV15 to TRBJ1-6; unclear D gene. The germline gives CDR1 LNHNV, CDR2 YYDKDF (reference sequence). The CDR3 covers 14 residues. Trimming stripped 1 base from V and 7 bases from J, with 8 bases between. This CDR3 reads CATSRGSRNSPLHF. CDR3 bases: TGTGCCACCAGCAGAGGGTCGCGGAATTCACCCCTCCACTTT.

CDR3 bases: TGTGCCAGCAGCCTTGGGCCGGGGACTGAAGCTTTCTTT. Translation: CASSLGPGTEAFF. The chain links TRBV9 to TRBJ1-1, with D unclear. Trimming took 4 bases from V and 5 from J, leaving 12 bases between them. The CDR3 consists of 13 residues. CDR1 and CDR2 (germline): SGDLS, YYNGEE.

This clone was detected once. CDR3 nucleotide sequence: TGTGCCAGCAGCTTAGCGACAGGACGGCAAGAGCAGTTCTTC. Protein: CASSLATGRQEQFF. The chain recombines TRBV7-9 with TRBJ2-1; D is possibly TRBD1 (6 bases). The CDR3 contains 14 residues. Trimming took 0 bases from V and 10 from J, leaving 13 bases between them. Per the germline V gene, CDR1 is SEHNR and CDR2 is FQNEAQ (reference sequence).

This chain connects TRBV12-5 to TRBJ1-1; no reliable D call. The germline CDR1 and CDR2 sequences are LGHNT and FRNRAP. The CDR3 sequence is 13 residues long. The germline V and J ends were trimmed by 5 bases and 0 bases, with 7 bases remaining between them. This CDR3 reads CASGRGLNTEAFF. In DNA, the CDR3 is TGTGCTAGTGGTCGGGGTCTGAACACTGAAGCTTTCTTT.

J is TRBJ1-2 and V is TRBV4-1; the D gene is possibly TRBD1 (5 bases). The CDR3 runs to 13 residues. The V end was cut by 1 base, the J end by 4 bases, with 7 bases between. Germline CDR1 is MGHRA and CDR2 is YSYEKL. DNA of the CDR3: TGCGCCAGCAGCCAAGCGGACACCTATGGCTACACCTTC. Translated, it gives CASSQADTYGYTF.

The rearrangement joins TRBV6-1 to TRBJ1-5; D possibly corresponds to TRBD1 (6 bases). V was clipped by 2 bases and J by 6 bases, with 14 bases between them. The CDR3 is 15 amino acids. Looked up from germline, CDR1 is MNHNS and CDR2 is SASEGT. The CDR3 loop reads CASSEFATGSQPQHF. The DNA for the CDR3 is TGTGCCAGCAGTGAATTTGCTACAGGGTCTCAGCCCCAGCATTTT.

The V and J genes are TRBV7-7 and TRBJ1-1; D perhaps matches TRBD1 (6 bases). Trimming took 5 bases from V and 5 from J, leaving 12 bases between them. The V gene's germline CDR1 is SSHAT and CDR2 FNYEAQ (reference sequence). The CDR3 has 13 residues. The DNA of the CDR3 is TGTGCCAGCAGCCTGGACAGATTTACTGAAGCTTTCTTT. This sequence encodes CASSLDRFTEAFF.

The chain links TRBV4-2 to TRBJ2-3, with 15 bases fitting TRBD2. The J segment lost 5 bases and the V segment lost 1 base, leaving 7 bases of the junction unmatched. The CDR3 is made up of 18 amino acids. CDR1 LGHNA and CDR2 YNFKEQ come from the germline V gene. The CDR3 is CASSQAYGLAGGEDTQYF. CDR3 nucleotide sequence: TGTGCCAGCAGCCAAGCGTATGGACTAGCGGGGGGGGAAGATACGCAGTATTTT.

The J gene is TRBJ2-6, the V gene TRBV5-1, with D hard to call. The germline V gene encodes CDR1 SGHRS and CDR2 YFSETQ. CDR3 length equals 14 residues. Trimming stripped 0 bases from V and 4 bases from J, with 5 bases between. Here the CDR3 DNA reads TGCGCCAGCAGCTTGGAGCAAGGGGCCAACGTCCTGACTTTC. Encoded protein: CASSLEQGANVLTF.

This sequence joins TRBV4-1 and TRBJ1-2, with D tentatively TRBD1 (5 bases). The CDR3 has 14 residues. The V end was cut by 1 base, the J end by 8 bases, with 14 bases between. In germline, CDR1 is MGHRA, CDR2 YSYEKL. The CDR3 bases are TGCGCCAGCAGCCAAGCCTCCGGGACTCGCGGCTACACCTTC. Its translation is CASSQASGTRGYTF.

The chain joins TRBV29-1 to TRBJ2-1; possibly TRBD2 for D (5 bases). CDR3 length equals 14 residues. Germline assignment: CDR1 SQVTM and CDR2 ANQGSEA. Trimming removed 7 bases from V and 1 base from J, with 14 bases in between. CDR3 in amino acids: CSAGAGGSYNEQFF. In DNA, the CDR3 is TGCAGCGCCGGCGCGGGCGGATCCTACAATGAGCAGTTCTTC.

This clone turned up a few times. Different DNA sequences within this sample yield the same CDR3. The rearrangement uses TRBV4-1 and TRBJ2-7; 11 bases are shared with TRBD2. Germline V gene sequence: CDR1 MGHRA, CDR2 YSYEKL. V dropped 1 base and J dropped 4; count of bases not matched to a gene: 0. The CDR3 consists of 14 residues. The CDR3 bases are TGCGCCAGCAGCCAAGGGACTAGCGGGTACGAGCAGTACTTC. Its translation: CASSQGTSGYEQYF.

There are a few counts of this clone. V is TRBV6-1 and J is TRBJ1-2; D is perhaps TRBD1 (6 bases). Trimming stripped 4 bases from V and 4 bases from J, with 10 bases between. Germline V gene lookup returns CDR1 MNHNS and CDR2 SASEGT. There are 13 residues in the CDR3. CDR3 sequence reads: CASSATGIYGYTF. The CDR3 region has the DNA TGTGCCAGCAGTGCCACAGGGATCTATGGCTACACCTTC.

For the CDR3, the DNA is TGTGCCAGCAGCTTGGGTCTTAGCGTCAATGAGCAGTTCTTC. Translation gives CASSLGLSVNEQFF. This chain joins TRBV5-4 and TRBJ2-1, with D possibly matching TRBD2 (5 bases). Germline loops: CDR1 SGHNT, CDR2 YYREEE (reference sequence). V dropped 0 bases and J dropped 6 bases, with 10 bases sitting between them. This CDR3 has 14 amino acids.

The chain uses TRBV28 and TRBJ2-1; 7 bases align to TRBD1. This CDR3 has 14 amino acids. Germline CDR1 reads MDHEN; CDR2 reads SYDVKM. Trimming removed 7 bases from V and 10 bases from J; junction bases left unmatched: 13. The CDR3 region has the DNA TGTGCCAGCAAGGGCCCTCGACAGGGCAAAGAGCAGTTCTTC. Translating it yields CASKGPRQGKEQFF.

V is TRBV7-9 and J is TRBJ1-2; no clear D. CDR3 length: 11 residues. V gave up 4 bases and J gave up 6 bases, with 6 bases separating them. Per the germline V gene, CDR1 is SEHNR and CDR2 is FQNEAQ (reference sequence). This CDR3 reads CASSSRHGYTF. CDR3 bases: TGTGCCAGCAGCTCGAGGCATGGCTACACCTTC.

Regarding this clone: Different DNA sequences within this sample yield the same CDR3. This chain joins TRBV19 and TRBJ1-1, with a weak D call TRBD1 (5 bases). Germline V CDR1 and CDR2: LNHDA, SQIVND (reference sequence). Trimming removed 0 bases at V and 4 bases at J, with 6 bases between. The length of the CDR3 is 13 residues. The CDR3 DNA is TGTGCCAGTAGTATAGATAGGGGCACTGAAGCTTTCTTT. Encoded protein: CASSIDRGTEAFF.

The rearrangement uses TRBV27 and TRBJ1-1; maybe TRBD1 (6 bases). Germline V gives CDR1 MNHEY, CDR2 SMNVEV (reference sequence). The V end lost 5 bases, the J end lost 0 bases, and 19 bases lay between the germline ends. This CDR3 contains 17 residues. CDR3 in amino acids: CASSTDARRQVNTEAFF. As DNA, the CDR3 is TGTGCCAGCAGTACTGACGCTCGACGACAGGTGAACACTGAAGCTTTCTTT.

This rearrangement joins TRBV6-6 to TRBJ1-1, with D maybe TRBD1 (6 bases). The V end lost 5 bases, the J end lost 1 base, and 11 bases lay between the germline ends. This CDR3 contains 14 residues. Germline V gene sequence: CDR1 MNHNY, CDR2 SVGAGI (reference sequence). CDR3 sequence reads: CASSQPGQNTEAFF. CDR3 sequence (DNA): TGTGCCAGCAGTCAACCGGGACAGAACACTGAAGCTTTCTTT.

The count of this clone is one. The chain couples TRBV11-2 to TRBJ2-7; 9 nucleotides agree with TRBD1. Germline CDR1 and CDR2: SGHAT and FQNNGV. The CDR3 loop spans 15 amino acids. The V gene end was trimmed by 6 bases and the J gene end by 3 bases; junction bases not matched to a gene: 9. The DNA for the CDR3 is TGTGCCAGCAGACCGACCGGGACAGGGAACTACGAGCAGTACTTC. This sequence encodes CASRPTGTGNYEQYF.